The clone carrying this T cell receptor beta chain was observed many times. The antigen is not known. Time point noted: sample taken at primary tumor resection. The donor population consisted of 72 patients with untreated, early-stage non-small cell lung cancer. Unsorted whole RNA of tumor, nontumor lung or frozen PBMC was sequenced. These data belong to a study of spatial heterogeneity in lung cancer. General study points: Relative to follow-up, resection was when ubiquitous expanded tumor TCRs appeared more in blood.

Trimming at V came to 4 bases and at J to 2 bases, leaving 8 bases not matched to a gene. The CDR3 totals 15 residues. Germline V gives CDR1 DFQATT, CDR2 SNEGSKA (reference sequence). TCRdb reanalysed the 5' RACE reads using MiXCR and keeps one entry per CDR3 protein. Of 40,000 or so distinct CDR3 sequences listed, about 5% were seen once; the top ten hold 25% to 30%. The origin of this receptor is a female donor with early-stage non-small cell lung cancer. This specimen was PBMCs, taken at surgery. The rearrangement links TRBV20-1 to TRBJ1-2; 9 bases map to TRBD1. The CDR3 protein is CSATGYRGLNYGYTF. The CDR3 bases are TGCAGTGCTACTGGGTACAGGGGGCTGAACTATGGCTACACCTTC.